These 20 T cell receptor beta chains were all obtained from the same sample, sequenced in a study of blood T cell repertoires in COVID-19. Here immunoSEQ multiplex PCR was the method, and the copy in TCRdb shows in-frame clones only, minus some. The repertoire has some 50,000 clones, approximately 80% of them found once; the top ten carry 14%. Sequences were obtained from peripheral blood. These receptors all stem from a human donor in a cohort sampled during active COVID-19.

This clone has only a few counts. The rearrangement joins TRBV18 to TRBJ2-3; no clear D gene. The CDR3 length is 15 residues. Trimming stripped 0 bases from V and 1 base from J, with 8 bases between. The germline V gene has CDR1 KGHSH and CDR2 LQKENI. Here the CDR3 reads CASSPPLQGTDTQYF. For the CDR3, the DNA is TGTGCCAGCTCACCACCGCTTCAGGGCACAGATACGCAGTATTTT. The whole variable domain, filled in from reference TRBV18 and TRBJ2-3, reads NAGVMQNPRHLVRRRGQEARLRCSPMKGHSHVYWYRQLPEEGLKFMVYLQKENIIDESGMPKERFSAEFPKEGPSILRIQQVVRGDSAAYFCASSPPLQGTDTQYFGPGTRLTVL.

This clone was picked up a small number of times. CDR3 loop: CASSSQFNEKLFF. In DNA form, the CDR3 reads TGTGCCAGCAGTTCACAGTTTAATGAAAAACTGTTTTTT. The V gene is TRBV6-5, the J gene TRBJ1-4; D gene unclear. The CDR3 runs 13 residues. The germline gives CDR1 MNHEY, CDR2 SVGAGI. The ends were cut back, 4 bases at V and 4 bases at J, with 7 bases in the middle.

The rearrangement uses TRBV24-1 and TRBJ1-2; TRBD1 aligns across 8 bases. The CDR3 is 14 residues long. V shed 3 bases and J 4 bases; nucleotides not matched to a gene: 3. Germline CDR1 KGHDR, CDR2 SFDVKD. CDR3: CATSDPGQGYGYTF. In DNA form, the CDR3 reads TGTGCCACCAGTGATCCAGGACAGGGCTATGGCTACACCTTC.

The V and J genes are TRBV6-2 or TRBV6-3 and TRBJ1-4; 8 bases match TRBD1. The CDR3 covers 17 residues. From germline, CDR1 is MNHEY and CDR2 SVGEGT. After removal of 6 bases from V and 4 bases from J, the junction contained 13 bases not matched to a gene. The DNA for the CDR3 is TGTGCCAGCAGCACACCCTCCGGACAGGGTGGTAATGAAAAACTGTTTTTT. Translated: CASSTPSGQGGNEKLFF.

J is TRBJ2-7 and V is TRBV27; 9 bases align to TRBD2. Trimming removed 5 bases from V and 0 bases from J; junction bases left unmatched: 5. The CDR3 is 15 residues long. CDR1 and CDR2 from the germline V gene are MNHEY and SMNVEV (reference sequence). This chain's CDR3 is CASSDSGRSSYEQYF. The CDR3 DNA sequence: TGTGCCAGCAGTGATAGCGGGAGAAGCTCCTACGAGCAGTACTTC.

The chain uses TRBV4-1 and TRBJ1-6; D call uncertain. The CDR3 has 15 residues. The V gene lost 0 bases and the J gene lost 7 bases, with 10 bases spanning the gap. Germline-derived CDR1 and CDR2 are MGHRA and YSYEKL. The CDR3 nucleotides are TGCGCCAGCAGCCAAGATCGGGGATCCAATTCACCCCTCCACTTT. Protein sequence: CASSQDRGSNSPLHF.

CDR3 coding DNA: TGTGCCAGCAGCCAGGGTCTGCCAGCTAGCGGGAGGGCCGGCAATGAGCAGTTCTTC. Translated, it gives CASSQGLPASGRAGNEQFF. This sequence joins TRBV3-1 (or the pseudogene TRBV3-2) and TRBJ2-1; 12 bases match TRBD2. Trimming at V came to 3 bases and at J to 6 bases, leaving 15 bases not matched to a gene. Germline V CDR1 and CDR2: LGHDT, YNNKEL (reference sequence). This CDR3 is 19 amino acids long.

This sequence joins TRBV15 and TRBJ2-5; D is perhaps TRBD1 (6 bases). CDR3 size: 15 residues. The V end lost 5 bases, the J end lost 5 bases, and 18 bases lay between the germline ends. Germline CDR1 reads LNHNV; CDR2 reads YYDKDF (reference sequence). CDR3 nucleotide sequence: TGTGCCACCAGCGCACAGGGTGATTCAACGGAGACCCAGTACTTC. Translating gives CATSAQGDSTETQYF.

This rearrangement joins TRBV28 to TRBJ1-6; D gene ambiguous. This CDR3 spans 16 amino acids. Germline loops: CDR1 MDHEN, CDR2 SYDVKM. Trimming left V 4 bases short and J 10 bases short, with 20 bases between. CDR3 sequence reads: CASSSTSRTSGSPLHF. The CDR3, as DNA: TGTGCCAGCAGTTCAACCTCCCGGACTTCGGGATCACCCCTCCACTTT.

This chain connects TRBV2 to TRBJ2-3, with D maybe TRBD2 (7 bases). Germline V gene lookup returns CDR1 SNHLY and CDR2 FYNNEI. This CDR3 has 15 amino acids. V lost 7 bases and J 3 bases, leaving 17 bases between the germline ends. CDR3 sequence (DNA): TGTGCCAGCAACACACAGGGAGGGATGACAGATACGCAGTATTTT. This translates into CASNTQGGMTDTQYF.

The J gene is TRBJ1-1, the V gene TRBV7-9; TRBD1 might be the D (5 bases). CDR1 and CDR2 from the germline V gene are SEHNR and FQNEAQ (reference sequence). The V end was cut by 3 bases, the J end by 10 bases, with 9 bases between. This CDR3 comprises 11 residues. The CDR3 loop reads CASSFGGGAFF. The DNA of the CDR3 is TGTGCCAGCAGCTTCGGGGGGGGAGCTTTCTTT.

V gene TRBV7-9 combines with J gene TRBJ2-2, with TRBD2 matching 12 bases. CDR3 length equals 16 residues. J gave up 5 bases and V 2 bases, and 3 bases lay outside the gene matches. CDR1 SEHNR and CDR2 FQNEAQ come from the germline V gene (reference sequence). CDR3 sequence: CASSLLTSGGTGELFF. The CDR3 nucleotides read TGTGCCAGCAGCTTACTGACTAGCGGGGGAACCGGGGAGCTGTTTTTT. The whole variable domain, remainder taken from reference TRBV7-9 and TRBJ2-2, is DTGVSQNPRHKITKRGQNVTFRCDPISEHNRLYWYRQTLGQGPEFLTYFQNEAQLEKSRLLSDRFSAERPKGSFSTLEIQRTEQGDSAMYLCASSLLTSGGTGELFFGEGSRLTVL.

A few counts support this clone. The chain employs TRBV6-6 and TRBJ1-5; tentative D call: TRBD1 (6 bases). V dropped 7 bases and J dropped 2 bases, with 18 bases sitting between them. This CDR3 has 16 residues. CDR1 and CDR2 from the germline V gene are MNHNY and SVGAGI (reference sequence). This CDR3 reads CASTYGGRTGNQPQHF. CDR3 sequence (DNA): TGTGCCAGCACCTACGGGGGGCGCACAGGCAATCAGCCCCAGCATTTT.

CDR3 in amino acids: CASSYPRDRVMNTEAFF. Here the CDR3 DNA reads TGTGCCAGTAGTTATCCCCGGGACAGGGTCATGAACACTGAAGCTTTCTTT. The chain uses TRBV19 and TRBJ1-1; 9 bases map to TRBD1. This CDR3 is 17 amino acids long. Germline values: CDR1 LNHDA, CDR2 SQIVND (reference sequence). Trimming cost V 5 bases and J 0 bases; bases outside gene matches: 10.

V and J are TRBV7-7 and TRBJ2-3; 12 bases are a match to TRBD2. The CDR3 sequence is 16 residues long. V lost 5 bases and J lost 4; bases outside the gene matches: 7. Germline CDR1 reads SSHAT; CDR2 reads FNYEAQ (reference sequence). The DNA of the CDR3 is TGTGCCAGCAGCCCCCTAGCGGGGGGGCCTTCAGATACGCAGTATTTT. This translates into CASSPLAGGPSDTQYF.

The chain combines TRBV7-2 with TRBJ2-3, with TRBD2 matching 9 bases. This CDR3 has 16 residues. Looked up from germline, CDR1 is SGHTA and CDR2 is FQGNSA. V shed 4 bases and J 2 bases; nucleotides not matched to a gene: 7. CDR3 in DNA: TGTGCCAGCAGCTGGGGACTAGCTAGAACCACAGATACGCAGTATTTT. Translation: CASSWGLARTTDTQYF.

The genes are TRBV11-2 and TRBJ2-1; 10 bases line up with TRBD1. The CDR3 spans 16 residues. V was pared by 1 base and J by 3 bases, with 3 bases of the junction left unmatched. Germline CDR1 is SGHAT and CDR2 is FQNNGV. The CDR3 region has the DNA TGTGCCAGCAGCTTAGGACAGGGGGCGCTCTACAATGAGCAGTTCTTC. Residues: CASSLGQGALYNEQFF.

The chain uses TRBV7-2 and TRBJ2-7; D ambiguous. This CDR3 comprises 12 residues. Trimming took off 3 bases at V and 4 bases at J, with 7 bases between the two ends. The germline CDR1 and CDR2 sequences are SGHTA and FQGNSA. The CDR3 DNA sequence: TGTGCCAGCAGCTTCACTCGGTACGAGCAGTACTTC. Translated: CASSFTRYEQYF.

The rearrangement links TRBV6-4 to TRBJ2-7; D gene unclear. The CDR3 has 13 amino acids. Deletions cut 5 bases from V and 4 bases from J, with 12 bases between. The germline V gene encodes CDR1 MRHNA and CDR2 SNTAGT. The CDR3 DNA is TGTGCCAGCAGTCTAGACCTCGGGTACGAGCAGTACTTC. It codes for CASSLDLGYEQYF.

The chain joins TRBV29-1 to TRBJ1-2; the D gene is possibly TRBD1 (6 bases). Germline loops: CDR1 SQVTM, CDR2 ANQGSEA. The CDR3 totals 13 residues. The V end lost 4 bases, the J end lost 8 bases, and 17 bases lay between the germline ends. The CDR3 loop reads CSVAGTIAGGYTF. In nucleotides, the CDR3 is TGCAGCGTTGCCGGGACAATAGCTGGGGGCTACACCTTC. The full variable domain, rest sourced from reference TRBV29-1 and TRBJ1-2, is SAVISQKPSRDICQRGTSLTIQCQVDSQVTMMFWYRQQPGQSLTLIATANQGSEATYESGFVIDKFPISRPNLTFSTLTVSNMSPEDSSIYLCSVAGTIAGGYTFGSGTRLTVV.